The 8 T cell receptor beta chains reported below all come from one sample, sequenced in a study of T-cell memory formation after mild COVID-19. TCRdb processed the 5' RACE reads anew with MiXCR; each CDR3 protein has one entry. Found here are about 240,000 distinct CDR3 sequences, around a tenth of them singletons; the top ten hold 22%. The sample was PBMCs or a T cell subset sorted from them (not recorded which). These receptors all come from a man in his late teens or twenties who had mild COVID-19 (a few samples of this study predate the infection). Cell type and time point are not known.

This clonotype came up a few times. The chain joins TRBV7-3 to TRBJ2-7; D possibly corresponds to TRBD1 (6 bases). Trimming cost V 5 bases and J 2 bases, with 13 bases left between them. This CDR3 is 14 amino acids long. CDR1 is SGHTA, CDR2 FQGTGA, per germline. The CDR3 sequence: CASSTTGTTYEQYV. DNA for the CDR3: TGTGCCAGCAGCACGACAGGTACTACCTACGAGCAGTACGTC.

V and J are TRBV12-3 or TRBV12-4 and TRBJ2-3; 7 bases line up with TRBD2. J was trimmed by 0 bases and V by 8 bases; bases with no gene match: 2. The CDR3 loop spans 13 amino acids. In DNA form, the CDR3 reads TGTGCCAGCCTGGGACTAAGCACAGATACGCAGTATTTT. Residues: CASLGLSTDTQYF.

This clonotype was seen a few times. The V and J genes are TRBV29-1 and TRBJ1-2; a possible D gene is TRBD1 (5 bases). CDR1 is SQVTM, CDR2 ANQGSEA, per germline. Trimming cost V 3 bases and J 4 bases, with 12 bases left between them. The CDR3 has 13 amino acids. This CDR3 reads CSVERDSRYGYTF. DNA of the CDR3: TGCAGCGTTGAGAGGGACTCACGCTATGGCTACACCTTC.

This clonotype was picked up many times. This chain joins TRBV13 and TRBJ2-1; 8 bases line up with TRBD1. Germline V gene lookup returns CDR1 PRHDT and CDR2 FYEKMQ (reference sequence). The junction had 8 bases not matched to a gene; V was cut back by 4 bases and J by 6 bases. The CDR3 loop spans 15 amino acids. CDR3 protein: CASSSQGARGNEQFF. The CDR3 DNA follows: TGTGCCAGCAGCTCTCAGGGGGCGCGGGGCAATGAGCAGTTCTTC.

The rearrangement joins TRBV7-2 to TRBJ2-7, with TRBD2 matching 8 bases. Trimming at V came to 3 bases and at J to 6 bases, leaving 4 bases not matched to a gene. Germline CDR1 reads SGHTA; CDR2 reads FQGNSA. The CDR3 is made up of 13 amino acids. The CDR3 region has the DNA TGTGCCAGCAGCTTCATAGCGGGGTCCGAGCAGTACGTC. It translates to CASSFIAGSEQYV.

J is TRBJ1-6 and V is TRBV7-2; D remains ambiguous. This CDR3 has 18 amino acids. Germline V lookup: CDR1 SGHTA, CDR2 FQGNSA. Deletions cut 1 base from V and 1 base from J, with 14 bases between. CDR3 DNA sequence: TGTGCCAGCAGCTTAGGGGCGAGGGTATTTTCCTATAATTCACCCCTCCACTTT. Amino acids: CASSLGARVFSYNSPLHF.

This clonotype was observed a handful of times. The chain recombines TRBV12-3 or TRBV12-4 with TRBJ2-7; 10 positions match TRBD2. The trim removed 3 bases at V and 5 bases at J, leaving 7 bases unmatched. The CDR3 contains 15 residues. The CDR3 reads CASSFRASGGDEQYF. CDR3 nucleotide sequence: TGTGCCAGCAGTTTCCGGGCTAGCGGGGGTGACGAGCAGTACTTC.

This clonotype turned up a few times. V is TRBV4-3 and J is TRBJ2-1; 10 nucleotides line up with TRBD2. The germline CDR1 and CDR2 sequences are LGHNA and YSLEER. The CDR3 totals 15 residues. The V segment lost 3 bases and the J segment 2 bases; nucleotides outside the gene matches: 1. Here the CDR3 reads CASSHLAGAYNEQFF. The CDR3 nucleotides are TGCGCCAGCAGCCATCTAGCGGGGGCCTACAATGAGCAGTTCTTC.